What follows are 10 T cell receptor beta chains derived from one specimen sequenced in a study of blood T cell repertoires in COVID-19. Using immunoSEQ multiplex PCR, the repertoire was profiled, and TCRdb retains in-frame clones only, with some absent. This sample has about 94,000 clones, with roughly 80% found just once. The material sequenced was peripheral blood. The receptors originated from a human donor in a cohort sampled during active COVID-19.

This clone showed up just once. This chain connects TRBV18 to TRBJ1-1, with D maybe TRBD1 (6 bases). CDR3 length equals 15 residues. The germline gives CDR1 KGHSH, CDR2 LQKENI. The V and J ends lost 3 bases and 4 bases respectively, with 15 bases between them. The CDR3 DNA is TGTGCCAGCTCACCCCTAACAGGGAGCGGCACTGAAGCTTTCTTT. Amino acids: CASSPLTGSGTEAFF.

The gene calls are TRBV3-1 (or the pseudogene TRBV3-2) and TRBJ2-7, with D possibly being TRBD1 (5 bases). The V end was cut by 2 bases, the J end by 0 bases, with 14 bases between. The germline V gene has CDR1 LGHDT and CDR2 YNNKEL (reference sequence). This CDR3 spans 16 amino acids. The CDR3: CASSQTGIQGSYEQYF. Written as DNA, the CDR3 is TGTGCCAGCAGCCAAACAGGAATCCAGGGCTCCTACGAGCAGTACTTC.

The chain uses TRBV5-1 and TRBJ2-1; 8 nucleotides align to TRBD1. After removal of 6 bases from V and 8 bases from J, the junction contained 10 bases not matched to a gene. CDR1 is SGHRS and CDR2 is YFSETQ in the germline V gene. The CDR3 consists of 14 residues. The CDR3 sequence is CASTKTGTGHEQFF. The CDR3 coding sequence is TGCGCCAGCACCAAAACCGGGACAGGTCATGAGCAGTTCTTC.

The chain has TRBV15 and TRBJ2-5, with 7 positions matching TRBD2. The CDR3 length is 17 residues. V lost 0 bases and J lost 1; bases outside the gene matches: 8. Germline CDR1 LNHNV, CDR2 YYDKDF (reference sequence). CDR3 DNA: TGTGCCACCAGCAGAGATGGATTTTCTAGCGGCCAAGAGACCCAGTACTTC. Its protein is CATSRDGFSSGQETQYF.

V is TRBV30 and J is TRBJ2-3; 7 nucleotides line up with TRBD2. This CDR3 is 15 amino acids long. V lost 2 bases and J lost 5; bases outside the gene matches: 10. Germline V gene sequence: CDR1 GTSNPN, CDR2 SVGIG (reference sequence). In DNA, the CDR3 is TGTGCCTGGAGTAACCTCGCGGGAGCAGGAGATACGCAGTATTTT. Its protein is CAWSNLAGAGDTQYF.

This chain joins TRBV2 and TRBJ1-5; TRBD1 aligns across 9 bases. V shed 7 bases and J 3 bases; nucleotides not matched to a gene: 10. The germline V gene encodes CDR1 SNHLY and CDR2 FYNNEI. The CDR3 loop spans 16 amino acids. The DNA of the CDR3 is TGTGCCAGCACTTGGACAGGGGTTTCATCCAATCAGCCCCAGCATTTT. Its translation: CASTWTGVSSNQPQHF. The variable domain in full, with the rest retrieved from reference TRBV2 and TRBJ1-5, is EPEVTQTPSHQVTQMGQEVILRCVPISNHLYFYWYRQILGQKVEFLVSFYNNEISEKSEIFDDQFSVERPDGSNFTLKIRSTKLEDSAMYFCASTWTGVSSNQPQHFGDGTRLSIL.

V is TRBV7-9 and J is TRBJ1-1; no clear D. Germline V CDR1 and CDR2: SEHNR, FQNEAQ (reference sequence). The CDR3 is 14 amino acids. V was shortened by 10 bases and J by 1 base, with 16 bases between the two germline ends. The CDR3 here is CATSSGGRNTEAFF. The CDR3 DNA reads as TGTGCCACATCCTCCGGAGGGCGGAACACTGAAGCTTTCTTT. The full variable domain, in which reference TRBV7-9 and TRBJ1-1 provide the parts outside the CDR3, is DTGVSQNPRHKITKRGQNVTFRCDPISEHNRLYWYRQTLGQGPEFLTYFQNEAQLEKSRLLSDRFSAERPKGSFSTLEIQRTEQGDSAMYLCATSSGGRNTEAFFGQGTRLTVV.

This chain uses TRBV19 with TRBJ2-7, with 8 bases fitting TRBD2. Germline V gene lookup returns CDR1 LNHDA and CDR2 SQIVND (reference sequence). V was clipped by 2 bases and J by 0 bases; unmatched bases: 12. This CDR3 comprises 18 residues. CDR3 sequence (DNA): TGTGCCAGTAGTATACCACCGACTATAGCGGGAAACTCCTACGAGCAGTACTTC. It specifies CASSIPPTIAGNSYEQYF. The full variable domain, its missing parts supplied by reference TRBV19 and TRBJ2-7, is DGGITQSPKYLFRKEGQNVTLSCEQNLNHDAMYWYRQDPGQGLRLIYYSQIVNDFQKGDIAEGYSVSREKKESFPLTVTSAQKNPTAFYLCASSIPPTIAGNSYEQYFGPGTRLTVT.

This clone showed up just a few times. This chain connects TRBV6-5 to TRBJ2-3, with 8 bases aligning to TRBD2. The germline V gene encodes CDR1 MNHEY and CDR2 SVGAGI. With 2 bases clipped from V and 4 bases from J, the junction kept 2 bases outside the gene matches. This CDR3 has 14 residues. CDR3 nucleotide sequence: TGTGCCAGCAGTTACAGCGGGAGTCCAGATACGCAGTATTTT. The encoded protein is CASSYSGSPDTQYF.

The V gene is TRBV10-3, the J gene TRBJ1-1; 9 nucleotides match TRBD1. V lost 7 bases and J lost 4; bases outside the gene matches: 10. Germline CDR1 ENHRY, CDR2 SYGVKD. The CDR3 consists of 15 residues. DNA for the CDR3: TGTGCCATCAACCCGGGACAGGGTTCGGGCACTGAAGCTTTCTTT. It encodes CAINPGQGSGTEAFF.